These T cell receptor beta chains were read from a single sample in a study of control samples from healthy donors and cancer patients. Method: immunoSEQ multiplex PCR; TCRdb's copy keeps in-frame clones and lacks some. Of 150,000 or so clones listed, roughly 92% are singletons. Sequences were obtained from blood. These receptors came from a man aged 18 to 29 in good health. CDR3s include the opening cysteine and the closing phenylalanine or tryptophan. The D gene is left open where the match is weak. Expanded clones get a size class; other rows say once, few or many, or leave the size out.

J | D | V | length | size | CDR3 | DNA
TRBJ1-1 | NA | TRBV13 | 13 | NA | CASSLARNTEAFF | TGTGCCAGCAGCTTAGCCCGGAACACTGAAGCTTTCTTT
TRBJ1-2 | TRBD1 | TRBV9 | 16 | NA | CASSEVTPGQGRGYTF | TGTGCCAGCAGCGAGGTCACCCCCGGACAGGGACGGGGCTACACCTTC
TRBJ1-4 | NA | TRBV28 | 13 | NA | CASSSPTNEKLFF | TGTGCCAGCAGTTCCCCCACTAATGAAAAACTGTTTTTT
TRBJ1-2 | NA | TRBV19 | 17 | NA | CASSLAGGGQRLGGYTF | TGTGCCAGTAGCCTCGCGGGCGGGGGACAAAGGCTTGGCGGCTACACCTTC
TRBJ2-7 | TRBD2 | TRBV10-3 | 17 | NA | CAISIWGSGEITYEQYF | TGTGCCATCAGTATATGGGGTAGCGGGGAGATAACCTACGAGCAGTACTTC
TRBJ1-1 | NA | TRBV30 | 13 | NA | CAWSLHRNTEAFF | TGTGCCTGGAGTTTACACAGGAACACTGAAGCTTTCTTT
TRBJ2-1 | TRBD1 | TRBV5-1 | 15 | NA | CASSVGTGRRGEQFF | TGCGCCAGCAGCGTCGGGACAGGGCGGCGAGGTGAGCAGTTCTTC
TRBJ1-1 | NA | TRBV7-9 | 13 | NA | CATGGQPNTEAFF | TGTGCCACCGGAGGGCAGCCGAACACTGAAGCTTTCTTT
TRBJ1-2 | NA | TRBV19 | 12 | NA | CASSIVGGGYTF | TGTGCCAGTAGTATAGTAGGAGGTGGCTACACCTTC
TRBJ1-6 | TRBD1 | TRBV11-2 | 14 | NA | CASSLGPTGSPLHF | TGTGCCAGCAGCTTAGGGCCGACAGGGTCACCCCTCCACTTT
TRBJ2-7 | NA | TRBV6-1 | 17 | NA | CASSETLTLYESYEQYF | TGTGCCAGCAGTGAAACCTTGACCCTGTATGAATCCTACGAGCAGTACTTC
TRBJ2-2 | NA | TRBV3-1/TRBV3-2 | 16 | NA | CASSQMGRIITGELFF | TGTGCCAGCAGCCAAATGGGCAGGATAATCACCGGGGAGCTGTTTTTT
TRBJ1-1 | NA | TRBV11-2 | 13 | NA | CASSLGKGSEAFF | TGTGCCAGCAGCTTAGGAAAGGGTTCTGAAGCTTTCTTT
TRBJ2-1 | NA | TRBV6-1 | 13 | NA | CASSEQGSNEQFF | TGTGCCAGCAGTGAACAGGGGAGTAATGAGCAGTTCTTC
TRBJ1-1 | NA | TRBV6-6 | 13 | NA | CASSRSKDTEAFF | TGTGCCAGCAGTAGATCCAAGGACACTGAAGCTTTCTTT
TRBJ2-7 | NA | TRBV5-4 | 14 | NA | CASSLSGTTYEQYF | TGTGCCAGCAGCTTGTCTGGCACAACCTACGAGCAGTACTTC
TRBJ1-1 | TRBD1 | TRBV10-1 | 15 | once | CASSDRGPGGTEAFF | TGCGCCAGCAGTGACAGGGGGCCAGGTGGCACTGAAGCTTTCTTT
TRBJ2-5 | TRBD2 | TRBV13 | 16 | NA | CASSVGTSGGQVTQYF | TGTGCCAGCAGCGTCGGGACTAGCGGGGGGCAGGTGACCCAGTACTTC
TRBJ2-7 | NA | TRBV5-1 | 13 | NA | CASSLSWDYEQYF | TGCGCCAGCAGCTTGAGTTGGGACTACGAGCAGTACTTC
TRBJ1-4 | NA | TRBV9 | 13 | NA | CASSVDQYEKLFF | TGTGCCAGCAGCGTAGATCAGTACGAAAAACTGTTTTTT
TRBJ2-5 | NA | TRBV18 | 14 | NA | CASSPRDSQETQYF | TGTGCCAGCTCACCGCGGGACAGCCAAGAGACCCAGTACTTC
TRBJ1-2 | TRBD1 | TRBV5-4 | 14 | once | CASSQGTGGLGYTF | TGTGCCAGCAGCCAAGGGACAGGGGGTCTAGGCTACACCTTC
TRBJ1-1 | NA | TRBV25-1 | 10 | NA | CASRGFGAFF | TGTGCCAGCAGGGGGTTTGGAGCTTTCTTT
TRBJ2-7 | TRBD2 | TRBV19 | 16 | NA | CASSAAPGLAVYEQYF | TGTGCCAGTAGTGCGGCACCGGGACTAGCCGTTTACGAGCAGTACTTC
TRBJ2-1 | NA | TRBV2 | 11 | NA | CASSNYNEQFF | TGTGCCAGCAGTAATTATAATGAGCAGTTCTTC
TRBJ1-4 | TRBD1 | TRBV28 | 14 | NA | CASSQTGYREKLFF | TGTGCCAGCAGCCAGACAGGGTATCGAGAAAAACTGTTTTTT
TRBJ1-2 | TRBD1 | TRBV3-1/TRBV3-2 | 14 | NA | CASSQAGTDYGYTF | TGTGCCAGCAGCCAGGCCGGGACAGACTATGGCTACACCTTC
TRBJ1-1 | NA | TRBV5-6 | 18 | NA | CASSQEITGLTANTEAFF | TGTGCCAGCAGCCAAGAGATCACAGGGTTAACGGCGAACACTGAAGCTTTCTTT
TRBJ1-6 | TRBD1 | TRBV7-7 | 17 | NA | CASSLDPGAGGNSPLHF | TGTGCCAGCAGCTTAGATCCCGGGGCAGGGGGGAATTCACCCCTCCACTTT
TRBJ2-7 | NA | TRBV11-1 | 13 | NA | CASSFLGQYEQYF | TGTGCCAGCAGCTTCCTAGGACAGTACGAGCAGTACTTC
TRBJ2-3 | TRBD2 | TRBV9 | 15 | NA | CASSVSGRGGNTQYF | TGTGCCAGCAGCGTGTCCGGACGGGGAGGGAATACGCAGTATTTT
TRBJ1-1 | NA | TRBV7-2 | 15 | NA | CASSLVPQGGTEAFF | TGTGCCAGCAGCTTAGTCCCGCAGGGCGGTACTGAAGCTTTCTTT
TRBJ1-2 | NA | TRBV6-5 | 15 | once | CASLPTERTTGGYTF | TGTGCCAGCCTCCCGACCGAAAGGACAACAGGTGGTTACACCTTC
TRBJ2-1 | TRBD1 | TRBV15 | 15 | NA | CATSSTGGSYNEQFF | TGTGCCACCAGCAGTACAGGGGGCTCCTACAATGAGCAGTTCTTC
TRBJ1-4 | TRBD1 | TRBV7-9 | 17 | NA | CASRPTGVRPSNEKLFF | TGTGCCAGCAGACCGACAGGGGTACGCCCAAGTAATGAAAAACTGTTTTTT
TRBJ1-1 | NA | TRBV6-5 | 12 | few | CASRWAATEAFF | TGTGCCAGCCGATGGGCGGCCACTGAAGCTTTCTTT
TRBJ1-3 | TRBD1 | TRBV19 | 15 | NA | CASSWGTGGVYTIYF | TGTGCCAGTAGTTGGGGGACAGGGGGTGTATACACCATATATTTT
TRBJ1-2 | NA | TRBV2 | 15 | NA | CASSDRYRSPSGYTF | TGTGCCAGCAGTGATAGGTACAGGTCTCCCTCAGGCTACACCTTC
TRBJ1-6 | NA | TRBV3-1/TRBV3-2 | 17 | once | CASSQRPGFPEISALHF | TGTGCCAGCAGCCAAAGGCCAGGGTTTCCGGAAATTTCGGCCCTCCACTTT
TRBJ2-3 | TRBD2 | TRBV29-1 | 16 | NA | CSVERRAGGRGDTQYF | TGCAGCGTTGAACGTAGGGCGGGGGGGCGAGGAGATACGCAGTATTTT
TRBJ1-1 | NA | TRBV5-4 | 12 | NA | CASRPRGGEAFF | TGTGCCAGCAGGCCCAGGGGTGGTGAAGCTTTCTTT
TRBJ1-1 | TRBD1 | TRBV7-9 | 15 | NA | CASSSPGGGDTEAFF | TGTGCCAGCAGCTCACCAGGGGGCGGCGACACTGAAGCTTTCTTT
TRBJ1-3 | TRBD1 | TRBV7-7 | 15 | NA | CASSLGTGAGNTIYF | TGTGCCAGCAGCTTAGGGACAGGGGCCGGAAACACCATATATTTT
TRBJ2-7 | NA | TRBV7-9 | 12 | NA | CASSPRVDEQYF | TGTGCCAGCAGCCCCAGAGTGGACGAGCAGTACTTC
TRBJ2-5 | TRBD2 | TRBV6-6 | 16 | NA | CASSLALAGGQETQYF | TGTGCCAGCAGTCTGGCCCTAGCGGGGGGACAAGAGACCCAGTACTTC